The sequence of this TCR beta chain was determined in a study of cytomegalovirus exposure and HLA in healthy donors. PCR used 60 Vbeta primers and 13 Jbeta primers. Per the authors' pipeline: There were about 80 million unique TCR beta chains by a later count, and approximately 12 million of them were shared. TCRdb keeps only in-frame clones here, not all; method: immunoSEQ multiplex PCR. The V and J calls and clone size are taken from that table; D and trimming were inferred from the DNA. The table includes 130,000 or so clones, about 83% detected once. Study-wide points: The Asian-associated ancestry cluster reportedly had fewer N-insertions than the approximately 650-donor mean in a later analysis.

About this clone: The antigen remains undetermined.

The germline V gene has CDR1 KGHSH and CDR2 LQKENI. The CDR3 length is 11 residues. Trimming took 6 bases from V and 7 from J, leaving 10 bases between them. This clonotype originated in a man aged 25-45 years in good health and CMV-seronegative. V is TRBV18 and J is TRBJ2-7, with D possibly being TRBD2 (5 bases). Sequenced input: PBMCs. The CDR3 DNA is TGTGCCAGCTCCCCTAGGGAGGAGCAGTACTTC. Translated, it gives CASSPREEQYF.